This T cell receptor (beta chain) came from a study of cytomegalovirus exposure and HLA in healthy donors. Study-level results: Usually a TCR sequence was rare, but some public TCRs were found in many donors. In most subjects, TCR beta sequences reportedly gave accurate predictions of HLA-A and HLA-B alleles.

This clone has only a few counts. No antigen is known for it. PCR amplification relied on 60 Vbeta primers (plus 13 Jbeta primers). Here immunoSEQ multiplex PCR was the method, and the copy in TCRdb shows in-frame clones only, minus some. The sample yields 110,000 or so clones, 60% to 80% seen once. Sequenced sample: PBMCs. The source is a man aged 18 to 35 in good health and CMV-seropositive.

Written as DNA, the CDR3 is TGCGCCAGCAGCTACAGCGGGGGGACAACCGATGAGCAGTTCTTC. Translating it yields CASSYSGGTTDEQFF. The chain joins TRBV5-1 to TRBJ2-1, with 9 bases identical to TRBD2. CDR1 is SGHRS, CDR2 YFSETQ, per germline. Germline trimming cut 3 bases from V and 8 bases from J; bases unmatched to any gene: 9. The CDR3 runs 15 residues.